Below, 5 T cell receptor beta chains from the same sample are listed, as sequenced in a study of blood T cells in healthy people across ages. Sample-barcoded 5' priming and a J-beta primer mix drove a second PCR of roughly 6 to 12 cycles. In TCRdb, the 5' RACE reads were re-called with MiXCR into one record per CDR3 protein. The table lists hundreds of thousands of distinct CDR3 sequences, around 32% of them singletons. Sequenced input: blood. The source of these receptors is an elderly woman in good health.

In this sample, this clonotype turned up many times. The V and J genes are TRBV5-1 and TRBJ2-6, with TRBD1 identical over 9 bases. The CDR3 is 16 residues long. The V gene's germline CDR1 is SGHRS and CDR2 YFSETQ. The ends lost 4 bases at V and 3 bases at J; junction bases unmatched: 5. CDR3 in amino acids: CASSIQGAGGANVLTF. The CDR3 bases are TGCGCCAGCAGCATACAGGGGGCAGGTGGGGCCAACGTCCTGACTTTC. The whole variable domain, filled in from reference TRBV5-1 and TRBJ2-6, reads KAGVTQTPRYLIKTRGQQVTLSCSPISGHRSVSWYQQTPGQGLQFLFEYFSETQRNKGNFPGRFSGRQFSNSRSEMNVSTLELGDSALYLCASSIQGAGGANVLTFGAGSRLTVL.

This chain joins TRBV9 and TRBJ2-4; TRBD1 is a possible D gene (5 bases). TRBJ2-7 explains the end of the DNA better; the J call may be wrong. Germline V lookup: CDR1 SGDLS, CDR2 YYNGEE. This CDR3 is built from 12 residues. The CDR3 loop is CASSQGQGEQYF. DNA for the CDR3: TGTGCCAGCAGCCAAGGACAAGGCGAGCAGTACTTC.

For the CDR3, the DNA is TGTGCCAGCAGCTTAACCACTAGCGGGGGCCCTGAGCAGTACTTC. This gives the protein CASSLTTSGGPEQYF. V is TRBV7-8 and J is TRBJ2-7, with TRBD2 identical over 11 bases. Germline CDR1 reads SGHVS; CDR2 reads FQNEAQ. The CDR3 has 15 residues. Unmatched junction bases numbered 7, after V lost 2 bases and J lost 7 bases. Full variable domain (rest looked up from reference TRBV7-8 and TRBJ2-7): GAGVSQSPRYKVAKRGQDVALRCDPISGHVSLFWYQQALGQGPEFLTYFQNEAQLDKSGLPSDRFFAERPEGSVSTLKIQRTQQEDSAVYLCASSLTTSGGPEQYFGPGTRLTVT.

In its sample, this clonotype was seen a few times. This rearrangement joins TRBV5-1 to TRBJ1-1; 9 bases are shared with TRBD1. The V gene's germline CDR1 is SGHRS and CDR2 YFSETQ. V was clipped by 5 bases and J by 5 bases; unmatched bases: 7. This CDR3 has 14 residues. CDR3 region: CASRPTQGATEAFF. The DNA of the CDR3 is TGCGCCAGCAGACCTACACAGGGGGCAACTGAAGCTTTCTTT.

This clonotype showed up just a few times. This chain links TRBV6-1 with TRBJ1-2, with D unclear. V gave up 1 base and J gave up 4 bases, with 7 bases separating them. This CDR3 spans 13 amino acids. The germline gives CDR1 MNHNS, CDR2 SASEGT. The CDR3 reads CASSEEGLYGYTF. DNA for the CDR3: TGTGCCAGCAGTGAAGAGGGCCTCTATGGCTACACCTTC.